This T cell receptor (beta chain) appears in the sequencing data of a study of technical replicates of blood from a few donors. TCRdb's copy holds only in-frame clones and misses some; the assay was immunoSEQ multiplex PCR. The sample contains 90,000 to 100,000 clones, over 85% of which appear only once. This clone was counted between two and nine times. Germline CDR1 MNHEY, CDR2 SVGAGI. J was trimmed by 0 bases and V by 4 bases; bases with no gene match: 0. CDR3 length: 14 residues. The chain employs TRBV6-5 and TRBJ1-5; 7 bases match TRBD1. Material: T cells isolated from PBMCs. The clonotype was recovered from a human donor in good health. This chain's CDR3 is CASSSGGSNQPQHF. For the CDR3, the DNA is TGTGCCAGCAGTTCAGGGGGTAGCAATCAGCCCCAGCATTTT.